Below are 10 T cell receptor beta chains sequenced from a single sample in a study of CD8+CD57+ T cells in acquired aplastic anemia. The TCR beta profiling, which covered VDJ combination and CDR3 sequence, was carried out using genomic DNA as the template. Using its own MiXCR run on the reads, TCRdb lists one record per CDR3 protein. The repertoire holds about 420,000 distinct CDR3 sequences, with 55% to 70% as singletons. The sequenced sample consisted of sorted CD4+, CD8+, or CD8+CD57+ T cells (not recorded which) from PBMCs. These receptors were taken from a human donor in good health, serving as a control.

This clonotype appeared many times. The chain uses TRBV4-1 and TRBJ1-2; D uncertain. Between the trimmed V and J ends, which lost 5 bases and 2 bases, there was a span of 6 bases. CDR1 and CDR2 (germline): MGHRA, YSYEKL. This CDR3 comprises 12 residues. The CDR3 loop reads CASSTSNYGYTF. The DNA of the CDR3 is TGCGCCAGCAGCACTTCCAACTATGGCTACACCTTC.

The gene calls are TRBV6-4 and TRBJ1-6; TRBD1 agrees at 9 bases. Germline loops: CDR1 MRHNA, CDR2 SNTAGT. The CDR3 extends over 15 amino acids. Losses at the gene ends were 10 bases for V and 8 bases for J; bases not matched to a gene: 12. The CDR3 DNA is TGTGCCACCAGGGACCCGGGACAGGGCGATTCACCCCTCCACTTT. Protein sequence: CATRDPGQGDSPLHF.

This clonotype was seen at least ten times. This chain joins TRBV3-1 and TRBJ1-1; TRBD1 might be the D (5 bases). Germline loops: CDR1 LGHDT, CDR2 YNNKEL (reference sequence). The CDR3 has 14 amino acids. The germline V and J ends were trimmed by 6 bases and 6 bases, with 17 bases remaining between them. CDR3 amino acids: CASRQIGYRSEAFF. CDR3 DNA sequence: TGTGCCAGCAGACAAATAGGCTACAGGTCTGAAGCTTTCTTT. Using reference TRBV3-1 and TRBJ1-1 for the parts outside the CDR3, the full variable domain is DTAVSQTPKYLVTQMGNDKSIKCEQNLGHDTMYWYKQDSKKFLKIMFSYNNKELIINETVPNRFSPKSPDKAHLNLHINSLELGDSAVYFCASRQIGYRSEAFFGQGTRLTVV.

The genes are TRBV11-2 and TRBJ1-5; unclear D gene. Germline V gives CDR1 SGHAT, CDR2 FQNNGV. This CDR3 region has 13 residues. V was clipped by 5 bases and J by 7 bases, with 12 bases between them. The CDR3 is CASSRGNKQPQHF. The DNA for the CDR3 is TGTGCCAGCAGCCGAGGGAACAAACAGCCCCAGCATTTT.

The rearrangement links TRBV6-5 to TRBJ1-1; D is unresolved. CDR1 and CDR2 from the germline V gene are MNHEY and SVGAGI. The CDR3 has 16 residues. Between the trimmed V and J ends, which lost 6 bases and 1 base, there was a span of 18 bases. CDR3: CASRPLLRAKNTEAFF. The CDR3 coding sequence is TGTGCCAGCAGACCTCTCCTCCGGGCCAAGAACACTGAAGCTTTCTTT.

Turning to this clonotype: This sequence may be a read error, since a much larger clone differs from it by one base. The genes are TRBV4-2 and TRBJ1-2; TRBD1 matches at 10 bases. The CDR3 consists of 16 residues. Germline-derived CDR1 and CDR2 are LGHNA and YNFKEQ. CDR3 amino acids: CACSLGQGISNYGYTF. The CDR3 nucleotides are TGTGCCTGCAGTTTGGGACAGGGGATCAGTAACTATGGCTACACCTTC.

This clonotype was detected ten times or more. J is TRBJ2-3 and V is TRBV12-3 or TRBV12-4; D ambiguous. This CDR3 contains 13 residues. The V gene lost 0 bases and the J gene lost 4 bases, with 5 bases spanning the gap. As DNA, the CDR3 is TGTGCCAGCAGTTTAGCGTCCCCAGATACGCAGTATTTT. This gives the protein CASSLASPDTQYF.

Worth noting for this clonotype: Its ends do not fully match the called genes, so a read error is possible. V gene TRBV6-6 combines with J gene TRBJ1-4; TRBD1 matches 9 bases. This CDR3 has 15 residues. Germline V gene data show CDR1 as MNHNY and CDR2 as SVGAGI (reference sequence). The CDR3 loop reads CASSYPQGARETLFF. The CDR3 DNA follows: TGTGCCAGCAGTTACCCACAGGGGGCACGTGAGACCCTGTTCTTT.

This clonotype has a single count. The chain joins TRBV5-1 to TRBJ2-5; TRBD2 matches 13 bases. With 2 bases clipped from V and 5 bases from J, the junction kept 3 bases outside the gene matches. Germline CDR1 SGHRS, CDR2 YFSETQ. The CDR3 sequence is 15 residues long. This chain's CDR3 is CASSLTGLAGETQYF. The CDR3 DNA is TGCGCCAGCAGCTTAACGGGACTAGCGGGGGAGACCCAGTACTTC.

As to this clonotype: At one end, the junction sequence differs from germline, possibly due to a read error. The chain couples TRBV19 to TRBJ1-6; weak D call: TRBD1 (5 bases). Germline V lookup: CDR1 LNHDA, CDR2 SQIVND (reference sequence). CDR3 length: 12 residues. The CDR3 spells CASSVGGGPIGF. The CDR3, as DNA: TGTGCCAGCAGCGTAGGTGGGGGTCCCATCGGCTTT. Drawing the rest from reference TRBV19 and TRBJ1-6, the complete variable domain is DGGITQSPKYLFRKEGQNVTLSCEQNLNHDAMYWYRQDPGQGLRLIYYSQIVNDFQKGDIAEGYSVSREKKESFPLTVTSAQKNPTAFYLCASSVGGGPIGFGNGTRLTVT.